The 8 T cell receptor beta chains below come from one sample, sequenced in a study of shared clonotypes between healthy human individuals. TCRdb's copy holds only in-frame clones and misses some; the assay was immunoSEQ multiplex PCR. Here the sample spans 1.6 million or so clones, about 96% being singletons. Sequenced: naive CD4+ T cells sorted from blood. Subset in this sample: CD45RA+ positively selected. Receptor source: a man aged 25 to 40 in good health.

CDR3 nucleotides: TGCGCCAGCAGTGAGTTTGGAGTGGATACGCAGTATTTT. Protein sequence: CASSEFGVDTQYF. This chain uses TRBV10-1 with TRBJ2-3; D gene uncertain. Trimming removed 1 base at V and 6 bases at J, with 8 bases between. Germline CDR1 is WNHNN and CDR2 is SYGVQD (reference sequence). CDR3 length: 13 amino acids.

The chain combines TRBV7-9 with TRBJ2-3; 7 bases align to TRBD2. The CDR3 loop spans 15 amino acids. CDR1 is SEHNR, CDR2 FQNEAQ, per germline (reference sequence). Losses at the gene ends were 5 bases for V and 2 bases for J; bases not matched to a gene: 7. The CDR3: CASSLSGEFTDTQYF. The DNA of the CDR3 is TGTGCCAGCAGCCTCAGCGGGGAATTCACAGATACGCAGTATTTT. The full variable domain, with the rest looked up from reference TRBV7-9 and TRBJ2-3, is DTGVSQNPRHKITKRGQNVTFRCDPISEHNRLYWYRQTLGQGPEFLTYFQNEAQLEKSRLLSDRFSAERPKGSFSTLEIQRTEQGDSAMYLCASSLSGEFTDTQYFGPGTRLTVL.

This clone has a single count. V usage is TRBV18 and J usage is TRBJ2-1; 8 bases fit TRBD1. V shed 3 bases, J shed 9 bases, and the junction held 7 bases outside the gene matches. The germline gives CDR1 KGHSH, CDR2 LQKENI. The CDR3 is made up of 14 amino acids. The CDR3 DNA reads as TGTGCCAGCTCACCTTCCAGGGGGCATGGTGAGCAGTTCTTC. It translates to CASSPSRGHGEQFF.

This chain links TRBV6-1 with TRBJ2-1; 8 bases line up with TRBD1. J lost 2 bases, V lost 10 bases, and 7 bases had no gene match. Looked up from germline, CDR1 is MNHNS and CDR2 is SASEGT. The CDR3 extends over 14 amino acids. The CDR3 region has the DNA TGTGCCACGGAAGGACAGGGCCCCTACAATGAGCAGTTCTTC. It yields the protein CATEGQGPYNEQFF.

The chain joins TRBV23-1 to TRBJ2-7; D is possibly TRBD1 (6 bases). TRBV23-1 is an ORF; its function is uncertain. The CDR3 spans 14 residues. V lost 11 bases and J lost 0, with 17 bases in between. In DNA, the CDR3 is TGCGCCTCCAACAAAGGGGGATGCTCCTACGAGCAGTACTTC. It codes for CASNKGGCSYEQYF.

The chain couples TRBV6-1 to TRBJ2-7, with D hard to call. Germline lookup yields CDR1 MNHNS and CDR2 SASEGT. Trimming removed 3 bases from V and 6 bases from J, with 9 bases in between. This CDR3 spans 12 amino acids. The CDR3 DNA is TGTGCCAGCAGTGATTTAGGATCCGAGCAGTACTTC. This sequence encodes CASSDLGSEQYF.

This rearrangement joins TRBV27 to TRBJ2-3, with a weak D call TRBD1 (6 bases). V lost 5 bases and J lost 1, with 13 bases in between. The CDR3 runs to 15 residues. CDR1 is MNHEY, CDR2 SMNVEV, per germline (reference sequence). The DNA for the CDR3 is TGTGCCAGCAGTACAACAGGGTCGGGCACAGATACGCAGTATTTT. Residues: CASSTTGSGTDTQYF.

The chain links TRBV7-2 to TRBJ2-1; the D gene is possibly TRBD2 (6 bases). Germline V gene lookup returns CDR1 SGHTA and CDR2 FQGNSA. The CDR3 is 18 amino acids. Trimming shortened V by 0 bases and J by 0 bases, and 15 bases separated the two germline ends. CDR3 sequence reads: CASSLARLAKSSYNEQFF. The DNA for the CDR3 is TGTGCCAGCAGCTTAGCCCGGCTAGCGAAAAGCTCCTACAATGAGCAGTTCTTC. The full variable domain, in which reference TRBV7-2 and TRBJ2-1 provide the parts outside the CDR3, is GAGVSQSPSNKVTEKGKDVELRCDPISGHTALYWYRQSLGQGLEFLIYFQGNSAPDKSGLPSDRFSAERTGGSVSTLTIQRTQQEDSAVYLCASSLARLAKSSYNEQFFGPGTRLTVL.